This TCR beta chain originates from a study of blood T cell repertoires in COVID-19 (dated by TCRdb to 2018 to 2021). The study in broad terms: Collaborator samples came from the United States, Italy and Spain and covered acute and convalescent phases of COVID-19. The prospective study material was composed of cDNA or gDNA derived from T cells, B-cell-depleted T cells, or PBMCs. Deeply sampled blood TCRbeta repertoires from subjects exposed to, actively infected with, or recovered from COVID-19 were included in the dataset. The repertoires were made available in a free public database intended to serve as a resource for research on the immune response to SARS-CoV-2. Samples were obtained from the ongoing ImmuneRACE study (first 160 participants) and from approximately 1,200 subjects provided by 6 global collaborators. Sample metadata almost always included a de-identified subject ID, COVID-19 status, age in years and sex. Where available, HLA class I and class II types were taken from metadata supplied by the sample provider and were not determined by assay-based typing. Overall study outcomes, separate from this receptor: How much clinical and demographic metadata was included differed by source and by participant, and the metadata was provided uncurated.

The collaborating institutions used their own protocols to collect whole blood in K2EDTA tubes. For TCRbeta analysis, collaborators shipped samples as frozen whole blood, isolated PBMCs, or DNA extracted from either of those sample types. TCRbeta CDR3 regions were amplified from genomic DNA by means of the immunoSEQ Assay, a bias-controlled multiplex PCR. The paper's processing steps were these. The number of nucleated cells in each sample was estimated by amplification of reference gene primers within the assay. To quantify the absolute abundance of each unique TCRbeta CDR3 rearrangement, sequence reads were collapsed and filtered. Productive Simpson clonality was computed per sample as the square root of Simpson's diversity index over productive rearrangements. TCRdb took over this immuneACCESS table, retaining in-frame rearrangements with V and J assigned. Such tables are incomplete; in checked studies, under half of the missing clones stem from an unresolved V gene, and the remainder is unexplained. V and J calls plus clone size are reproduced from that table; the DNA served to infer D and trimming. This sample lists about 150,000 clones; just over 85% were detected once. Approximately 7% of the sample rests with the top ten.

Comment on this clone: The antigen this receptor binds is unknown. Base quality data are lacking; no much larger clone is found one base away.

V is trimmed back by 5 bases and J by 0 bases, and the junction contains 6 bases that no gene match accounts for. The CDR3 spans 14 residues, from the cysteine through the phenylalanine. Only CDR3 DNA remains: 42 bases, in frame from the first base. Per the germline V gene, SQVTM is the CDR1 and ANQGSEA is the CDR2. The clonotype was recovered from a man aged 45 to 65 with active or convalescent COVID-19. Sequences were obtained from peripheral blood. The chain couples TRBV29-1 to TRBJ2-5, and TRBD2 aligns with 7 junction nucleotides. CDR3 reads: CSVSRDYYQETQYF. The sequence in DNA is TGCAGCGTTTCTAGGGACTACTACCAAGAGACCCAGTACTTC.